This T cell receptor beta chain stems from a study of early T cells in non-severe SARS-CoV-2 infection. TCRdb re-derived calls from the 5' RACE reads in MiXCR, one entry per CDR3 protein. The table includes 80,000 to 95,000 distinct CDR3 sequences, roughly 17% detected once. CDR3 size: 14 residues. The germline V gene has CDR1 LNHDA and CDR2 SQIVND (reference sequence). V gave up 7 bases and J gave up 1 base, with 13 bases separating them. This clonotype appeared many times. The sequence was collected from an adult who was a healthcare worker with PCR-confirmed SARS-CoV-2 infection or an uninfected control (not recorded which). The chain links TRBV19 to TRBJ2-5; possibly TRBD1 for D (5 bases). This material consisted of whole blood, taken at baseline. The CDR3 nucleotides are TGTGCCAGTAACTCAGGACACCTCCAAGAGACCCAGTACTTC. Amino acids: CASNSGHLQETQYF.